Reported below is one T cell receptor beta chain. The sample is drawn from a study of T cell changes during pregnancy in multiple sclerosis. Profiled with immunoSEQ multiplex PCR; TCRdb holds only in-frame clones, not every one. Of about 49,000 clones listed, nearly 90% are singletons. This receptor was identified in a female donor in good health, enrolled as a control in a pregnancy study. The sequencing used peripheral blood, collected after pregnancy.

The CDR3 sequence: CASSKGENEQFF. The CDR3 coding sequence is TGTGCCAGCAGCAAGGGGGAAAACGAGCAGTTCTTC. The rearrangement links TRBV6-6 to TRBJ2-1; tentatively, D is TRBD1 (6 bases). CDR1 and CDR2 from the germline V gene are MNHNY and SVGAGI (reference sequence). Trimming took 6 bases from V and 10 from J, leaving 13 bases between them. The CDR3 covers 12 residues.